The rows below give T cell receptor beta chains drawn from one sample of a study of T cell repertoires in cytomegalovirus infection. TCRdb re-called the reads with MiXCR, one entry per CDR3 protein. The table shows roughly 250,000 distinct CDR3 sequences, with approximately 13% occurring only once. The sample taken for sequencing was PBMCs. Receptor source: a human donor in good health (CMV status not recorded). Some clones in this sample may be carry-over from other donors' samples. Each CDR3 is given with its conserved first and last residue. The D gene is left open where the match is weak. Clone size, where shown, is once, few, many, or a class for clones that have expanded.

j_gene	v_gene	abundance	d_gene	CDR3nt	CDR3aa
TRBJ2-1	TRBV19	few	.	TGTGCCAGTAGTTTTGAGGGGTTCCCCTACAATGAGCAGTTCTTC	CASSFEGFPYNEQFF
TRBJ1-5	TRBV7-8	many	.	TGTGCCAGCAGCCCCCGGACACAGAGCAATCAGCCCCAGCATTTT	CASSPRTQSNQPQHF
TRBJ1-1	TRBV19	many	.	TGTGCCAGTAGCCCACAACCCAAGGGCACTGAAGCTTTCTTT	CASSPQPKGTEAFF
TRBJ2-7	TRBV20-1	.	.	TGCAGTGCTAGAGGAGGGGGGTACGAGCAGTACTTC	CSARGGGYEQYF
TRBJ2-5	TRBV7-2	many	.	TGTGCCAGCAGCTTAGAGTTGGCGGAAGAGACCCAGTACTTC	CASSLELAEETQYF
TRBJ2-7	TRBV27	few	.	TGTGCCAACCACCGGGGCCGAGGCTCCTACGAGCAGTACTTC	CANHRGRGSYEQYF
TRBJ2-1	TRBV4-2	many	TRBD2	TGTGCCAGCAGCCAGTCGATACGCGGGGGGGAATTCTTC	CASSQSIRGGEFF
TRBJ1-5	TRBV18	once	TRBD1	TGTGCCAGCTCACCAATGGAGCTGGAGCCTCCAGGGGGCGCGAAGCGGCCCCAGCATTTT	CASSPMELEPPGGAKRPQHF
TRBJ1-1	TRBV7-2	many	.	TGTGCCAGCAGCTCTGCGGACAGCCTCCCCAGAGCTTTCTTT	CASSSADSLPRAFF
TRBJ2-5	TRBV5-4	.	.	TGTGCCAGCAGCTTGGGTGTCACTGGGGGAGAGACCCAGTACTTC	CASSLGVTGGETQYF
TRBJ2-2	TRBV7-2	many	.	TGTGCCAGCAGCCTAGCCTACACCGGGGAGCTGTTTTTT	CASSLAYTGELFF
TRBJ2-2	TRBV12-3/TRBV12-4	few	TRBD2	TGTGCCAGCAGTTTACGGAGCGGGAGTCCCGGGGAGCTGTTTTTT	CASSLRSGSPGELFF
TRBJ2-4	TRBV11-2	.	TRBD1	TGTGCCAGCAGCTCCCGGACAGGATCAAACATTCAGTACTTC	CASSSRTGSNIQYF
TRBJ2-3	TRBV11-2	few	TRBD2	TGTGCCAGCAGCTACACCTCACTAGCGGGGGGTGCAGATACGCAGTATTTT	CASSYTSLAGGADTQYF
TRBJ1-5	TRBV19	many	.	TGTGCCAGTAGCGACACTCGCAATCAGCCCCAGCATTTT	CASSDTRNQPQHF
TRBJ1-6	TRBV7-2	many	.	TGTGCCAGCAGCTTATATAGGGACTCACCCCTCCACTTT	CASSLYRDSPLHF
TRBJ1-5	TRBV5-1	.	.	TGCGCCAGCAGCTTCGGGAGTGCCGATAGCAATCAGCCCCAGCATTTT	CASSFGSADSNQPQHF
TRBJ2-2	TRBV19	few	.	TGTGCCAGTACCCCGATTACTAGAATAACGAACACCGGGGAGCTGTTTTTT	CASTPITRITNTGELFF
TRBJ1-1	TRBV10-3	many	.	TGTGCCATCAGTGAGCCGACCGCAGGCTCCAACACTGAAGCTTTCTTT	CAISEPTAGSNTEAFF
TRBJ2-1	TRBV7-2	many	TRBD2	TGTGCCAGCAGCTTAGCCGGGACTAGCGGGAGAAATGAGCAGTTCTTC	CASSLAGTSGRNEQFF
TRBJ1-5	TRBV12-3/TRBV12-4	.	.	TGTGCCAGCAGCTATCGGGGGGCTAGCAATCAGCCCCAGCATTTT	CASSYRGASNQPQHF
TRBJ1-1	TRBV7-9	few	TRBD1	TGTGCCAGCAGCCCTCGGGGCGAAGGGGGCTTCAACACTGAAGCTTTCTTT	CASSPRGEGGFNTEAFF
TRBJ1-3	TRBV29-1	.	TRBD1	TGCAGCGCGGGACAGGGACACACCATATATTTT	CSAGQGHTIYF
TRBJ2-1	TRBV12-3/TRBV12-4	.	TRBD2	TGTGCCAGCAGTTTAGCGCGGCTAGCGGGAGTAAGCAATGAGCAGTTCTTC	CASSLARLAGVSNEQFF
TRBJ2-6	TRBV5-1	few	.	TGCGCCAGCAGCTTGGAAGCAGGGTTTGGGGCCAACGTCCTGACTTTC	CASSLEAGFGANVLTF
TRBJ2-3	TRBV7-2	many	.	TGTGCCAGCAGCTTAACAGCCCGGGGCTACACAGATACGCAGTATTTT	CASSLTARGYTDTQYF
TRBJ2-3	TRBV7-2	many	.	TGTGCCAGCAGCTATTCAACCTACACAGATACGCAGTATTTT	CASSYSTYTDTQYF
TRBJ1-5	TRBV7-2	many	TRBD1	TGTGCCAGCAGCCGGGACAGGGGAGGTCAGCCCCAGCATTTT	CASSRDRGGQPQHF
TRBJ1-1	TRBV29-1	few	TRBD1	TGCAGCGCCCAGACAGGGAAAACAATCACTGAAGCTTTCTTT	CSAQTGKTITEAFF
TRBJ2-3	TRBV6-5	many	TRBD2	TGTGCCAGCAGTTACCTCCCGGGACTAAGCACAGATACGCAGTATTTT	CASSYLPGLSTDTQYF
TRBJ2-2	TRBV7-2	many	TRBD1	TGTGCCAGCAGCCGCGACAGGGGGGGCACCGGGGAGCTGTTTTTT	CASSRDRGGTGELFF
TRBJ1-5	TRBV28	.	TRBD1	TGTGCCAGCAGTTCTGGGACAGGGAAAAATCAGCCCCAGCATTTT	CASSSGTGKNQPQHF
TRBJ2-1	TRBV7-2	many	TRBD2	TGTGCCAGCAGCTTAGCTAGCGGGGGGGCGAGGCCGGATGAGCAGTTCTTC	CASSLASGGARPDEQFF
TRBJ2-1	TRBV5-6	few	.	TGTGCCAGCAGCCGGCGGCTTGCCTCCTACAATGAGCAGTTCTTC	CASSRRLASYNEQFF
TRBJ2-1	TRBV28	.	TRBD2	TGTGCCAGCAGTTCGCACCTTGGGACTAGCGGGACGAATGAGCAGTTCTTC	CASSSHLGTSGTNEQFF
TRBJ2-2	TRBV7-3	.	.	TGTGCCAGCAGCGCCAGGGAAACCGGGGAGCTGTTTTTT	CASSARETGELFF
TRBJ2-7	TRBV12-3/TRBV12-4	few	.	TGTGCCAGCAAGTTCGGCGGGTCCTCTCCCCAGTACTTC	CASKFGGSSPQYF
TRBJ1-2	TRBV29-1	.	.	TGCAGCGTTGATAGGGGGTATGGCTACACCTTC	CSVDRGYGYTF
TRBJ2-3	TRBV7-2	many	.	TGTGCCAGCAGTTTAAGCGGTAGCACAGATACGCAGTATTTT	CASSLSGSTDTQYF
TRBJ1-5	TRBV28	many	.	TGTGCCAGCAGTTTCCTCGGGGGGGACGCGCAGCCCCAGCATTTT	CASSFLGGDAQPQHF
TRBJ1-5	TRBV25-1	many	TRBD1	TGTGCCAGCAGTGAATCTGGACAGGGGAAGAATCAGCCCCAGCATTTT	CASSESGQGKNQPQHF
TRBJ2-7	TRBV19	.	.	TGTGCCAGTAGTATTAACGGGGGAAACTACGAGCAGTACTTC	CASSINGGNYEQYF
TRBJ1-3	TRBV30	.	.	TGTGCCTGGATATCCACGGGAAACACCATATATTTT	CAWISTGNTIYF
TRBJ2-3	TRBV10-3	many	TRBD1	TGTGCCTCAACCGGGACAGCGAGCACAGATACGCAGTATTTT	CASTGTASTDTQYF
TRBJ2-7	TRBV27	many	TRBD1	TGTGCCAGCAGTTCGACACCGACAGGGGGTAATAGCTTC	CASSSTPTGGNSF
TRBJ1-1	TRBV9	.	.	TGTGCCAGCAGCGTAGCTCAGGAGCGCCGGGGCACTGAAGCTTTCTTT	CASSVAQERRGTEAFF
TRBJ2-1	TRBV20-1	few	.	TGCAGTGCTCTGGATGGGGTCTCCTACAATGAGCAGTTCTTC	CSALDGVSYNEQFF
TRBJ2-6	TRBV7-2	many	TRBD1	TGTGCCAGCAGCCCCGAGACAGGGCGGGGGGCCAACGTCCTGACTTTC	CASSPETGRGANVLTF
TRBJ2-7	TRBV7-2	many	TRBD2	TGTGCCAGCAGCCCTTTCCTAGCGGGAGATTGGTACTTC	CASSPFLAGDWYF
TRBJ1-3	TRBV10-3	.	.	TGTGCCATCAGCAAGGACATCAGCTCTGGAAACACCATATATTTT	CAISKDISSGNTIYF
TRBJ2-5	TRBV7-2	many	.	TGTGCCAGCAGCGCTGGTAGAGGCTCTTCCCAAGAGACCCAGTACTTC	CASSAGRGSSQETQYF
TRBJ2-1	TRBV20-1	.	.	TGCAGTGCTAGAAACACACTGGCCAGGGACAATGAGCAGTTCTTC	CSARNTLARDNEQFF